The present entry profiles one T cell receptor beta chain with its context. Its antigen is unknown. This sample stems from a study of monozygotic twins with inflammatory bowel disease. Study-wide results and caveats: IBD patients, compared with healthy twins, shared fewer clonotypes with others (especially with disease activity). Different subtypes (of T cells) could not be told apart from one another. Discordant twins showed the same repertoire similarity as concordant twins, possibly from limited power.

cDNA for each sample came from eight separate reactions. TCRdb derives one entry per CDR3 protein from the 5' RACE reads, leaving out DNA. Its clone listing holds approximately 390,000 distinct CDR3 sequences. The TCR comes from a human donor with ulcerative colitis or Crohn's disease, or a healthy co-twin of an affected twin (not recorded which). The source material was blood.

CDR3 protein: CASSYFRERKDTQYF. This chain links TRBV6-5 with TRBJ2-3; the D call of TRBD1 rests on TCRdb alone, since no DNA is present to check it. The CDR3 totals 15 residues. The V gene's germline CDR1 is MNHEY and CDR2 SVGAGI.